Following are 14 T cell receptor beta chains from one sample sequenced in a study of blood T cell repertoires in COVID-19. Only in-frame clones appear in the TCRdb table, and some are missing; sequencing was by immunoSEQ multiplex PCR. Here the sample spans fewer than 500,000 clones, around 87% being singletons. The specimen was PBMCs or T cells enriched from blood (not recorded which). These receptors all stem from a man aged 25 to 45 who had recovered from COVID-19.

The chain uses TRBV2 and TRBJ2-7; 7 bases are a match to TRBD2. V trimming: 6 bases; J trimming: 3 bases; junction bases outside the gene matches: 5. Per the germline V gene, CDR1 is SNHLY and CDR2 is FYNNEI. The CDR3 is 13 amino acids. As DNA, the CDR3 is TGTGCCAGCAGCGGGGGAGGGAACTACGAGCAGTACTTC. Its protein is CASSGGGNYEQYF.

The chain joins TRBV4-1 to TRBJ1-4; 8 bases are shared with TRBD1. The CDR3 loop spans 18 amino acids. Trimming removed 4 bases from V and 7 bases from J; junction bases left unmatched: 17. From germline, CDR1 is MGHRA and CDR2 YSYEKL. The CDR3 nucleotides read TGCGCCAGCAGCCGTAAAGGGACAGGAGCTTCTTTTGGTGAAAAACTGTTTTTT. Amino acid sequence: CASSRKGTGASFGEKLFF.

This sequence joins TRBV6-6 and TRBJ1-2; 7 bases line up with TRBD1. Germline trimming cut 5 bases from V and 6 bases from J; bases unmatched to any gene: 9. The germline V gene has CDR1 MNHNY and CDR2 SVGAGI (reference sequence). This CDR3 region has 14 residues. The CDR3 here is CASSPEGARNGYTF. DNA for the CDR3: TGTGCCAGCAGTCCCGAGGGGGCGCGGAATGGCTACACCTTC.

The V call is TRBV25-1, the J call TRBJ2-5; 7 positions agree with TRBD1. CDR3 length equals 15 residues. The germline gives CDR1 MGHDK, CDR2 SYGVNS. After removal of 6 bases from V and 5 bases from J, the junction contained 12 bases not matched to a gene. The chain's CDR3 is CASRVNRGMGETQYF. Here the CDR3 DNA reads TGTGCCAGCAGGGTTAACAGGGGTATGGGTGAGACCCAGTACTTC.

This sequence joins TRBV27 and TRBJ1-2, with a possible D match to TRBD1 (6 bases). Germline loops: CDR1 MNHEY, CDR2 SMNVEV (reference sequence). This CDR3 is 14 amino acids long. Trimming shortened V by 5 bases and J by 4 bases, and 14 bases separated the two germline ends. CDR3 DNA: TGTGCCAGCAGTGTCCTCGGACAGACCTATGGCTACACCTTC. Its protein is CASSVLGQTYGYTF.

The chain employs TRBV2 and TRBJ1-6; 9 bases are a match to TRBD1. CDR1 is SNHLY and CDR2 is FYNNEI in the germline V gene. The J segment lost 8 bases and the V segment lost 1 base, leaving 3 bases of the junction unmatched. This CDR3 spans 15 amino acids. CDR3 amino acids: CASSEERTGDSPLHF. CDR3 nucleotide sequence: TGTGCCAGCAGTGAAGAGCGGACAGGGGATTCACCCCTCCACTTT. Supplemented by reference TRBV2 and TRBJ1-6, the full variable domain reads EPEVTQTPSHQVTQMGQEVILRCVPISNHLYFYWYRQILGQKVEFLVSFYNNEISEKSEIFDDQFSVERPDGSNFTLKIRSTKLEDSAMYFCASSEERTGDSPLHFGNGTRLTVT.

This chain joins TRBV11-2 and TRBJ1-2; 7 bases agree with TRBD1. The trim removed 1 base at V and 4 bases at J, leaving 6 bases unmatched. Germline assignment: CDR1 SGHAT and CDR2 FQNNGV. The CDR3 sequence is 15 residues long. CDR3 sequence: CASSLGRGDLYGYTF. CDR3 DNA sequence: TGTGCCAGCAGCTTAGGCAGGGGGGACCTCTATGGCTACACCTTC. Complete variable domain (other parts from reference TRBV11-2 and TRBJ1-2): EAGVAQSPRYKIIEKRQSVAFWCNPISGHATLYWYQQILGQGPKLLIQFQNNGVVDDSQLPKDRFSAERLKGVDSTLKIQPAKLEDSAVYLCASSLGRGDLYGYTFGSGTRLTVV.

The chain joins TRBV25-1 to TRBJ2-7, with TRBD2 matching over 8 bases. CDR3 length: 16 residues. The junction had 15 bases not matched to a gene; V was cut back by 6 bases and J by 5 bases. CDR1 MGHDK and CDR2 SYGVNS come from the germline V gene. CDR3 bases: TGTGCCAGCAGCGGGGGGGAGACACTTACACCCCACGAGCAGTACTTC. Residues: CASSGGETLTPHEQYF.

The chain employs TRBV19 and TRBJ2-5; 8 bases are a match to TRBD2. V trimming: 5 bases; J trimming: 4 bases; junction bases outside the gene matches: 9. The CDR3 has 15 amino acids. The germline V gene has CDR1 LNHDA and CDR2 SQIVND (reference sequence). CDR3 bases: TGTGCCAGTAGTGCTGACGGGGGGGCCCGAGAGACCCAGTACTTC. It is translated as CASSADGGARETQYF.

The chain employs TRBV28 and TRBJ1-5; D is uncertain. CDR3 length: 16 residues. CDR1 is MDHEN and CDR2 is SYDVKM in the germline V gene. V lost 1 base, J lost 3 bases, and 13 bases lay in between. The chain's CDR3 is CASSLFGTDYNQPQHF. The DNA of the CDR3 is TGTGCCAGCAGTTTATTCGGTACAGATTACAATCAGCCCCAGCATTTT.

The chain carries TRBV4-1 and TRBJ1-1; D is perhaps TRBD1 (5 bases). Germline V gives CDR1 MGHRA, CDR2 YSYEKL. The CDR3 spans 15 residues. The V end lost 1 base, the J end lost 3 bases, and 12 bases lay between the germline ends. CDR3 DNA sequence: TGCGCCAGCAGCCAAGTAGGGGCTTCCTACACTGAAGCTTTCTTT. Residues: CASSQVGASYTEAFF.

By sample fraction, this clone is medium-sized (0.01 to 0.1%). CDR3 nucleotides: TGTGCCATCAAGGGGCGGGGGCCTCAGTACGAGCAGTACTTC. As protein: CAIKGRGPQYEQYF. J is TRBJ2-7 and V is TRBV10-3; tentatively, D is TRBD2 (7 bases). In germline, CDR1 is ENHRY, CDR2 SYGVKD. The CDR3 sequence is 14 residues long. V lost 7 bases to trimming and J lost 4 bases, with 17 bases between them.

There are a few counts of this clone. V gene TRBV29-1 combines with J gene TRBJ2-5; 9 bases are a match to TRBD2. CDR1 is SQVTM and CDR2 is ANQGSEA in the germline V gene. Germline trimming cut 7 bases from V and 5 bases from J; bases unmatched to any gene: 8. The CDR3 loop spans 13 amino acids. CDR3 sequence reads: CSATKTSGETQYF. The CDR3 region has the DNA TGCAGCGCTACGAAGACTAGCGGCGAGACCCAGTACTTC. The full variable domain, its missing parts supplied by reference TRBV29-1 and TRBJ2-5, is SAVISQKPSRDICQRGTSLTIQCQVDSQVTMMFWYRQQPGQSLTLIATANQGSEATYESGFVIDKFPISRPNLTFSTLTVSNMSPEDSSIYLCSATKTSGETQYFGPGTRLLVL.

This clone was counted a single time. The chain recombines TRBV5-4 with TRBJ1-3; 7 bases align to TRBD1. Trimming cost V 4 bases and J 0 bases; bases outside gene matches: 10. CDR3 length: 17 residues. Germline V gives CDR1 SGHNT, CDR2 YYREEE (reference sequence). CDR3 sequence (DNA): TGTGCCAGCAGCACCCTGGGCAGGGGGTACTCTGGAAACACCATATATTTT. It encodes CASSTLGRGYSGNTIYF.